The rows below give T cell receptor beta chains drawn from one sample of a study of cytomegalovirus exposure and HLA in healthy donors. Generated by immunoSEQ multiplex PCR, the TCRdb table keeps only in-frame clones and is missing some. This sample yields some 79,000 clones, of which roughly 94% are seen a single time; 3.2% belongs to the top ten. Specimen: PBMCs. The receptors were sampled from a woman under 30 in good health and CMV-seropositive. Each CDR3 is given with its conserved first and last residue. The D gene is left open where the match is weak. For some rows the clone size is stated as once, few or many, or as a class when expanded; others skip it.

v_gene	abundance	j_gene	d_gene	CDR3nt	CDR3aa
TRBV11-3	-	TRBJ2-5	TRBD2	TGTGCCAGCAGCCCTACTAGCGGGGGGGCGGAGACCCAGTACTTC	CASSPTSGGAETQYF
TRBV10-3	-	TRBJ2-7	-	TGTGCCATCAGTGAGTCGAGCAACTACGAGCAGTACTTC	CAISESSNYEQYF
TRBV11-2	-	TRBJ2-2	-	TGTGCCAGCAGCTTAGTAATCGCCGGGGAGCTGTTTTTT	CASSLVIAGELFF
TRBV7-3	-	TRBJ2-3	TRBD1	TGTGCCAGCAGCCCAAAAGACAGGGGGTTTGGGGAGCAGGTAGATACGCAGTATTTT	CASSPKDRGFGEQVDTQYF
TRBV19	-	TRBJ1-1	-	TGTGCCAGTAGTATCAGCCGGGACACTGAAGCTTTCTTT	CASSISRDTEAFF
TRBV25-1	-	TRBJ1-1	-	TGTGCCAGCAGTGTTGCAGGGGCCAGGGCGAACACTGAAGCTTTCTTT	CASSVAGARANTEAFF
TRBV29-1	-	TRBJ1-2	-	TGCAGCGCCACCCGGGGTTATGGCTACACCTTC	CSATRGYGYTF
TRBV29-1	once	TRBJ2-4	TRBD1	TGCAGCGTGGGGGAAAGAACAGGGGCCCTATCCAAAAACATTCAGTACTTC	CSVGERTGALSKNIQYF
TRBV28	-	TRBJ1-4	TRBD1	TGTGCCAGCAGTTGGGGACAGGGCGAAAAACTGTTTTTT	CASSWGQGEKLFF
TRBV15	-	TRBJ1-6	TRBD1	TGTGCCACCAGTGGGACAGGGGCTTTAAATTCACCCCTCCACTTT	CATSGTGALNSPLHF
TRBV27	-	TRBJ2-4	TRBD1	TGTGCCAGCAGCTACGTCGGACAGGGCGGCATTCAGTACTTC	CASSYVGQGGIQYF
TRBV15	-	TRBJ1-1	-	TGTGCCACCAGCAGAGATTCACGGGGAGGCACTGAAGCTTTCTTT	CATSRDSRGGTEAFF
TRBV11-3	-	TRBJ2-1	TRBD2	TGTGCCAGCAGCTTGCCCTCCCGGCTAGCGGGATACAATGAGCAGTTCTTC	CASSLPSRLAGYNEQFF
TRBV4-3	-	TRBJ1-1	-	TGCGCCAGCAGCCAAGGGGCGACTGCAGGGGACACTGAAGCTTTCTTT	CASSQGATAGDTEAFF
TRBV7-9	-	TRBJ1-2	TRBD1	TGTGCCAGCACCCTTTTGGGACAGCCGGAATACTATGGCTACACCTTC	CASTLLGQPEYYGYTF
TRBV9	-	TRBJ2-3	TRBD1	TGTGCCAGCAGCGGAACCGGGACAGGGACCACAGATACGCAGTATTTT	CASSGTGTGTTDTQYF
TRBV9	-	TRBJ2-7	TRBD2	TGTGCCAGCAGCGTAGGAGCGGGAGAATTCTACGAGCAGTACTTC	CASSVGAGEFYEQYF
TRBV25-1	-	TRBJ1-4	TRBD1	TGTGCCAGCAGTGAACTGGGGACAGGAGAAGAAAAACTGTTTTTT	CASSELGTGEEKLFF
TRBV28	-	TRBJ2-2	-	TGTGCCAGCAGGGTTATGGGCTACTCACCCACCGGGGAGCTGTTTTTT	CASRVMGYSPTGELFF
TRBV28	-	TRBJ1-4	-	TGTGCCACTTCAGTGGGGACAAATGAAAAACTGTTTTTT	CATSVGTNEKLFF
TRBV9	-	TRBJ2-2	TRBD2	TGTGCCAGCAGCGTAGCCGCGGGAGGGCGGAGCGGGGAGCTGTTTTTT	CASSVAAGGRSGELFF
TRBV21-1	-	TRBJ2-1	-	TGTGCCAGCAGCAATATTGTGCCCCGGGGACATGGATACAATGTAGGGCAGTTCTTC	CASSNIVPRGHGYNVGQFF
TRBV10-1	-	TRBJ2-1	-	TGCGCCAGCAGTGACCCACCGGGACAAGGTGCCTACAATGAGCAGTTCTTC	CASSDPPGQGAYNEQFF
TRBV7-2	once	TRBJ1-3	-	TGTGCCAGCAGCAAAAGTGGAGGGTACTCTGGAAACACCATATATTTT	CASSKSGGYSGNTIYF
TRBV15	-	TRBJ1-1	-	TGTGCCACCAGCAGAGGAGTGAACACTGAAGCTTTCTTT	CATSRGVNTEAFF
TRBV11-2	-	TRBJ1-1	-	TGTGCCAGCAGCCCCCGACACGCCGTGGGCACTGAAGCTTTCTTT	CASSPRHAVGTEAFF
TRBV28	-	TRBJ2-7	TRBD2	TGTGCCAGCAGCCCGGGTTTTTTTAGCGGGAGAAGCACCTACGAGCAGTACTTC	CASSPGFFSGRSTYEQYF
TRBV27	-	TRBJ2-7	TRBD2	TGTGCCAGCAGCACCAGCGGGACCCTCTACGAGCAGTACTTC	CASSTSGTLYEQYF
TRBV10-3	-	TRBJ1-2	TRBD1	TGTGCCACCCGGACAGGGGCAGGGGATGGCTACACCTTC	CATRTGAGDGYTF
TRBV7-2	-	TRBJ2-5	TRBD2	TGTGCCAGCACCACCAACAGCGGGAGGGCAGGAGAGACCCAGTACTTC	CASTTNSGRAGETQYF
TRBV5-5	few	TRBJ2-2	-	TGTGCCAGCAGCTTGGGGGCAGGAAACACCGGGGAGCTGTTTTTT	CASSLGAGNTGELFF
TRBV29-1	few	TRBJ2-3	-	TGCAGCGTCTCCGACAGCCCAGCTAGCACAGATACGCAGTATTTT	CSVSDSPASTDTQYF
TRBV6-6	-	TRBJ2-5	-	TGTGCCAGCAGTTTGGGCTCACCCAAAGAGACCCAGTACTTC	CASSLGSPKETQYF
TRBV4-2	-	TRBJ2-3	TRBD2	TGTGCCAGCAGCCAAGAGGGTAGCGGGAGTAATACAGATACGCAGTATTTT	CASSQEGSGSNTDTQYF
TRBV2	-	TRBJ1-5	TRBD1	TGTGCCAGCAGTGATTGGTTGACAGGGCTTCAGCCCCAGCATTTT	CASSDWLTGLQPQHF
TRBV7-3	-	TRBJ2-2	-	TGTGCCAGCAGCACCAGTAATACCGGGGAGCTGTTTTTT	CASSTSNTGELFF
TRBV5-1	-	TRBJ2-5	TRBD2	TGCGCCAGCAGCGGGAGACTAGCGGGGGGGCCGGAGGAGACCCAGTACTTC	CASSGRLAGGPEETQYF
TRBV7-2	-	TRBJ2-1	TRBD2	TGTGCCAGCAGCTGGCGACTAGCGGGGAAAGAGCAGTTCTTC	CASSWRLAGKEQFF
TRBV25-1	-	TRBJ2-3	-	TGTGCCAGCAGTGAATCTCGGGGGAGTAGCACAGATACGCAGTATTTT	CASSESRGSSTDTQYF
TRBV6-6	-	TRBJ2-1	-	TGTGCCAGCAGTTACCCACAGGGCAACTCCTACAATGAGCAGTTCTTC	CASSYPQGNSYNEQFF
TRBV9	-	TRBJ1-2	-	TGTGCCAGCAGCCCTCCGGCAGGGCCCTATCGTGGCTACACCTTC	CASSPPAGPYRGYTF
TRBV6-1	-	TRBJ1-1	TRBD1	TGTGCCAGCAGTGAGTCGGACAGGGGGGCTGAAGCTTTCTTT	CASSESDRGAEAFF
TRBV6-6	-	TRBJ2-7	TRBD1	TGTGCCAGCAGGGACGGACAGGGAAAATACGAGCAGTACTTC	CASRDGQGKYEQYF
TRBV6-6	-	TRBJ1-2	-	TGTGCCAGCAGTTACTCGAGGGCAACAGCCCTCTATGGCTACACCTTC	CASSYSRATALYGYTF
TRBV6-6	-	TRBJ2-5	TRBD2	TGTGCCAGCAGTCGGGGGGGATTGGTCCTCGAGACCCAGTACTTC	CASSRGGLVLETQYF
TRBV7-3	-	TRBJ2-2	-	TGTGCCAGCAGCTCCGCGAACACCGGGGAGCTGTTTTTT	CASSSANTGELFF
TRBV10-2	-	TRBJ2-7	TRBD2	TGCGCCAGCGAAGCCGGGACTAGCGGGGCCGAGCAGTACTTC	CASEAGTSGAEQYF
TRBV19	once	TRBJ2-7	TRBD1	TGTGCCAGTAGTATCCGGGACAGCGCCTACGAGCAGTACTTC	CASSIRDSAYEQYF
TRBV4-1	-	TRBJ2-3	TRBD2	TGCGCCAGCAGCCAAGATAGGCGGGGGGGGCCGGTCGGAGATACGCAGTATTTT	CASSQDRRGGPVGDTQYF
TRBV6-1	-	TRBJ1-2	-	TGTGCCAGCAGTGACGGGGTCTACTATGGCTACACCTTC	CASSDGVYYGYTF
TRBV6-5	-	TRBJ2-5	TRBD2	TGTGCCAGCAGTTACGAGCTAGCGGGAGGGCCAGAGACCCAGTACTTC	CASSYELAGGPETQYF
TRBV6-6	-	TRBJ2-1	TRBD2	TGTGCCAGCACCCTCGGACTAGCGGGAGGTTACAATGAGCAGTTCTTC	CASTLGLAGGYNEQFF
TRBV15	-	TRBJ2-1	TRBD1	TGTGCCACCAGCAGAGGGGCAGGGGGTGAGCAGTTCTTC	CATSRGAGGEQFF
TRBV10-3	-	TRBJ2-5	-	TGTGCCATCAGTGAGACGGGGGGCCCAGCGGGTGAGACCCAGTACTTC	CAISETGGPAGETQYF
TRBV5-1	-	TRBJ1-2	-	TGCGCCAGCAGCTTGGCGATGGGACACCCTGGAAACTATGGCTACACCTTC	CASSLAMGHPGNYGYTF
TRBV19	-	TRBJ2-5	TRBD2	TGTGCCAGTAGTTCCCGACTAGCCCGAGAGACCCAGTACTTC	CASSSRLARETQYF
TRBV4-2	-	TRBJ2-1	TRBD1	TGTGCCAGCAGCCAAACTGACAGGGGGCGTTTGGCCAATGAGCAGTTCTTC	CASSQTDRGRLANEQFF
TRBV30	-	TRBJ2-2	TRBD2	TGTGTCCACCTGGGAGGGACTGGGACCGGGGAGCTGTTTTTT	CVHLGGTGTGELFF
TRBV19	-	TRBJ2-4	TRBD1	TGTGCCACCGAGGGACAGGGGTTAAACATTCAGTACTTC	CATEGQGLNIQYF